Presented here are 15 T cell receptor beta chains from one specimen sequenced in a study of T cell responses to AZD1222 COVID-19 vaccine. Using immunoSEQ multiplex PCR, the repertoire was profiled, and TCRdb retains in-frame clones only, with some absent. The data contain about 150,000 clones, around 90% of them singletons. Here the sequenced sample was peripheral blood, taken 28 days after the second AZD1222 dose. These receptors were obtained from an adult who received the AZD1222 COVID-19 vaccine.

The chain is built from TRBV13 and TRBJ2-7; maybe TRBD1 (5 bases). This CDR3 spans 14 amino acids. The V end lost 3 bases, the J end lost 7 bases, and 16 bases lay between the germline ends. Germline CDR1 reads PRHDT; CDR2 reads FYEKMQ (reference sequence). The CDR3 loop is CASSLGRTIVEQYF. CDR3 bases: TGTGCCAGCAGCTTGGGGCGGACGATCGTGGAGCAGTACTTC.

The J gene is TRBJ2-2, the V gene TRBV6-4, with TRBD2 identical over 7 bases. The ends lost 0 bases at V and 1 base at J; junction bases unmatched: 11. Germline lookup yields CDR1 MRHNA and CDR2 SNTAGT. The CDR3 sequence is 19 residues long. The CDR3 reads CASSDSDDWGRENTGELFF. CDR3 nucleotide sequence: TGTGCCAGCAGTGACTCGGATGATTGGGGGAGGGAGAACACCGGGGAGCTGTTTTTT.

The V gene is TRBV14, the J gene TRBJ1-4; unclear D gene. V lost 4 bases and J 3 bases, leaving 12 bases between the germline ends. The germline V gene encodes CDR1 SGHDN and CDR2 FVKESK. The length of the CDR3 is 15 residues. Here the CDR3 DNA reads TGTGCCAGCAGCCCACGTACGAAGCCTAATGAAAAACTGTTTTTT. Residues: CASSPRTKPNEKLFF. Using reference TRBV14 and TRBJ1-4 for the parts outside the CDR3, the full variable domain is EAGVTQFPSHSVIEKGQTVTLRCDPISGHDNLYWYRRVMGKEIKFLLHFVKESKQDESGMPNNRFLAERTGGTYSTLKVQPAELEDSGVYFCASSPRTKPNEKLFFGSGTQLSVL.

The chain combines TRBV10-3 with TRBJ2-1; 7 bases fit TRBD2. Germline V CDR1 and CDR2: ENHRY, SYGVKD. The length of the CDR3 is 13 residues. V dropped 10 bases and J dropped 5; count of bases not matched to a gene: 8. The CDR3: CATDPGGNNEQFF. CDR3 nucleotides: TGTGCCACCGACCCGGGGGGTAACAATGAGCAGTTCTTC.

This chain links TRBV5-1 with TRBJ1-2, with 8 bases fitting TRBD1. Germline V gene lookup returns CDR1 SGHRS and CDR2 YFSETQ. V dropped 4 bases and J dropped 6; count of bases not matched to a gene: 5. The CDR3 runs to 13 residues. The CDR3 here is CASSQDRVHGYTF. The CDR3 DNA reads TGCGCCAGCAGCCAGGACAGGGTTCATGGCTACACCTTC.

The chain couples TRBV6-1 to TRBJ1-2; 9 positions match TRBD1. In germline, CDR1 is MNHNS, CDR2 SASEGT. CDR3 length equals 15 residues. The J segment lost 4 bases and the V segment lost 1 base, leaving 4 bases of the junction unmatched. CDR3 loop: CASSEGDRAFYGYTF. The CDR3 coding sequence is TGTGCCAGCAGTGAAGGGGACAGGGCCTTCTATGGCTACACCTTC.

CDR3 coding DNA: TGTGCCAGCAGCCAAGATTGGCAGAGGGACGGGGAGCTGTTTTTT. It codes for CASSQDWQRDGELFF. J is TRBJ2-2 and V is TRBV4-2, with a tentative D call TRBD2 (5 bases). Germline-derived CDR1 and CDR2 are LGHNA and YNFKEQ. The CDR3 covers 15 residues. V lost 0 bases to trimming and J lost 7 bases, with 12 bases between them.

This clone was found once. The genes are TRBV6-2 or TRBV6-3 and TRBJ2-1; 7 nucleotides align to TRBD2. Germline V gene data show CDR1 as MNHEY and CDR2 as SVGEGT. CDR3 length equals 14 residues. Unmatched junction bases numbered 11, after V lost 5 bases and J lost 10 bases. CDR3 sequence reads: CASSGSAGVREQFF. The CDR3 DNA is TGTGCCAGCAGTGGGAGCGCGGGAGTGAGGGAGCAGTTCTTC.

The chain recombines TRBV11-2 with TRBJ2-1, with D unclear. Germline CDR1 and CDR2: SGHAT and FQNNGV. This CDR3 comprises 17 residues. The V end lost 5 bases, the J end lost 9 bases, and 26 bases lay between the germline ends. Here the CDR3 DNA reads TGTGCCAGCAGCCCCCCTACCGGCCTTAGCTTTTTAAGTGAGCAGTTCTTC. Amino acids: CASSPPTGLSFLSEQFF.

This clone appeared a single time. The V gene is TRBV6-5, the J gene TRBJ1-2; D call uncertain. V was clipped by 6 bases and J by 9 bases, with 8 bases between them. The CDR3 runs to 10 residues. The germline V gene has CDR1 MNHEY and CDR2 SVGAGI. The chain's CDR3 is CASSRGSYTF. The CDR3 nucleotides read TGTGCCAGCAGCCGTGGAAGCTACACCTTC.

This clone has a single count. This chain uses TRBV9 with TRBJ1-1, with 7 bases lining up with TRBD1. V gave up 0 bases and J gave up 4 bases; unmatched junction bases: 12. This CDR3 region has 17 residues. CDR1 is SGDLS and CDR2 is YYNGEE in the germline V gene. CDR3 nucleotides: TGTGCCAGCAGCGTAGGTCGGTTAGGGGGCCCGGGCACTGAAGCTTTCTTT. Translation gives CASSVGRLGGPGTEAFF. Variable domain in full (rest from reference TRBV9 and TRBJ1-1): DSGVTQTPKHLITATGQRVTLRCSPRSGDLSVYWYQQSLDQGLQFLIQYYNGEERAKGNILERFSAQQFPDLHSELNLSSLELGDSALYFCASSVGRLGGPGTEAFFGQGTRLTVV.

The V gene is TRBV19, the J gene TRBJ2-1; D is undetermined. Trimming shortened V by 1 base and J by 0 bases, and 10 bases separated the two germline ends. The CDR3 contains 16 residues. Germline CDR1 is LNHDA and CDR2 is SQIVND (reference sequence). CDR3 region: CASSIGQFGSYNEQFF. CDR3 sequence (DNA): TGTGCCAGTAGTATAGGGCAGTTTGGCTCCTACAATGAGCAGTTCTTC.

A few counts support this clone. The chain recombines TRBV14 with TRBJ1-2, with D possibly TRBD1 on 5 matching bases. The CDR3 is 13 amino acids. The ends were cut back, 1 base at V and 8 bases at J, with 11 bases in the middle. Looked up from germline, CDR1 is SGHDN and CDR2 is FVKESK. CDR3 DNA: TGTGCCAGCAGCCAAGGCAGGGTCGGGGGCTACACCTTC. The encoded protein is CASSQGRVGGYTF. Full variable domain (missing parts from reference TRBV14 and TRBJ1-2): EAGVTQFPSHSVIEKGQTVTLRCDPISGHDNLYWYRRVMGKEIKFLLHFVKESKQDESGMPNNRFLAERTGGTYSTLKVQPAELEDSGVYFCASSQGRVGGYTFGSGTRLTVV.

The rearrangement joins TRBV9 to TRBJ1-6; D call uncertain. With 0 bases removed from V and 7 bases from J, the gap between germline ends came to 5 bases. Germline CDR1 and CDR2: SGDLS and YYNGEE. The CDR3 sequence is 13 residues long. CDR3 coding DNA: TGTGCCAGCAGCGTAGCCCTGAATTCACCCCTCCACTTT. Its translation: CASSVALNSPLHF.

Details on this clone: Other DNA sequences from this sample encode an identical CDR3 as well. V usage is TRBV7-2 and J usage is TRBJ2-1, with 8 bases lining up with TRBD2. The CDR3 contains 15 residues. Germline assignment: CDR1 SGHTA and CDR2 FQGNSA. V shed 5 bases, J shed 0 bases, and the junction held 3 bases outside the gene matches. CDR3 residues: CASSPSGSSYNEQFF. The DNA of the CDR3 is TGTGCCAGCAGCCCCAGCGGGAGCTCCTACAATGAGCAGTTCTTC.